Below, 23 T cell receptor beta chains from the same sample are listed, as sequenced in a study of blood T cells in healthy people across ages. Sample-barcoded 5' priming and a J-beta primer mix drove a second PCR of about 6 to 12 cycles. TCRdb fed the 5' RACE reads into MiXCR, producing one record per CDR3 protein. The repertoire holds approximately 800,000 distinct CDR3 sequences, with about 45% as singletons. Input material: blood. The receptors originated from an elderly man in good health.

The rearrangement joins TRBV5-1 to TRBJ2-1, with TRBD2 identical over 8 bases. The CDR3 consists of 15 residues. Germline lookup yields CDR1 SGHRS and CDR2 YFSETQ. The V segment lost 4 bases and the J segment 8 bases; nucleotides outside the gene matches: 11. Here the CDR3 DNA reads TGCGCCAGCAGCCCACTCGGGACTAGTGGTGATGAGCAGTTCTTC. Residues: CASSPLGTSGDEQFF.

This chain joins TRBV19 and TRBJ1-5; 7 bases fit TRBD1. CDR1 LNHDA and CDR2 SQIVND come from the germline V gene (reference sequence). V was clipped by 6 bases and J by 8 bases; unmatched bases: 7. CDR3 length: 13 amino acids. The CDR3 here is CASSQTGIKPQHF. The CDR3, as DNA: TGTGCCAGTAGCCAGACAGGGATCAAGCCCCAGCATTTT.

With regard to this clonotype: Because the CDR3 is missing its conserved closing phenylalanine or tryptophan, this is likely a read error. The V gene is TRBV12-3 or TRBV12-4, the J gene TRBJ2-7; 8 positions agree with TRBD1. V was clipped by 4 bases and J by 1 base; unmatched bases: 6. There are 15 residues in the CDR3. The CDR3 coding sequence is TGTGCCAGCAGTTCGCGGACAGGGCGATCCTACGAGCAGTACTCC. This encodes CASSSRTGRSYEQYS.

The sample holds a few counts of this clonotype. The V call is TRBV6-5, the J call TRBJ2-3; a possible D gene is TRBD1 (6 bases). Per the germline V gene, CDR1 is MNHEY and CDR2 is SVGAGI. Trimming left V 8 bases short and J 0 bases short, with 9 bases between. The CDR3 runs 13 residues. The CDR3 loop is CASVGGSTDTQYF. For the CDR3, the DNA is TGTGCCAGCGTAGGGGGTAGCACAGATACGCAGTATTTT.

The chain carries TRBV6-4 and TRBJ2-4; possibly TRBD1 for D (6 bases). Matching the DNA end better, TRBJ2-7 makes the J call doubtful. Per germline, CDR1 MRHNA and CDR2 SNTAGT. The CDR3 length is 19 residues. The CDR3 sequence is CASSDTRRTEVVLVYEQYF. CDR3 in DNA: TGTGCCAGCAGTGACACTCGCAGGACAGAAGTCGTTCTAGTCTACGAGCAGTACTTC.

V and J are TRBV27 and TRBJ1-4; maybe TRBD1 (5 bases). Germline V gene lookup returns CDR1 MNHEY and CDR2 SMNVEV (reference sequence). This CDR3 is built from 16 residues. With 4 bases removed from V and 7 bases from J, the gap between germline ends came to 19 bases. The CDR3 DNA sequence: TGTGCCAGCAGTTCGGGCTTGGGGGTTCTTGGTGAAAAACTGTTTTTT. It specifies CASSSGLGVLGEKLFF.

This clonotype was counted ten times or more. This chain uses TRBV5-1 with TRBJ2-7, with 10 bases lining up with TRBD2. This CDR3 contains 18 residues. The ends lost 0 bases at V and 1 base at J; junction bases unmatched: 10. The germline V gene encodes CDR1 SGHRS and CDR2 YFSETQ. The CDR3 DNA is TGCGCCAGCAGCTTGGATCCTAGCGGGGGTTATGGATCCTACGAGCAGTACTTC. Translation gives CASSLDPSGGYGSYEQYF.

This clonotype was seen ten or more times. This chain uses TRBV21-1 with TRBJ2-1; the listed D gene, TRBD2, was not tested against the DNA. TRBV21-1 is a pseudogene segment. The CDR3 is 17 amino acids. The CDR3 loop reads CASSGTGTSGSYNEQFF. The CDR3, as DNA: TGTGCCAGCAGCGGGACCGGGACTAGCGGGTCCTACAATGAGCAGTTCTTC.

The V call is TRBV4-3, the J call TRBJ2-7; 10 bases agree with TRBD2. V trimming: 1 base; J trimming: 5 bases; junction bases outside the gene matches: 8. The CDR3 runs to 16 residues. The germline CDR1 and CDR2 sequences are LGHNA and YSLEER. The CDR3 sequence: CASSQGPLAGVNEQYF. CDR3 nucleotides: TGCGCCAGCAGCCAAGGACCCCTAGCGGGAGTCAACGAGCAGTACTTC.

V and J are TRBV27 and TRBJ2-5; tentatively, D is TRBD1 or TRBD2 (5 bases each). The CDR3 covers 16 residues. Germline CDR1 and CDR2: MNHEY and SMNVEV (reference sequence). Trimming cost V 10 bases and J 2 bases, with 23 bases left between them. CDR3 amino acids: CATRVRGGWMQETQYF. The CDR3 nucleotides read TGTGCCACAAGGGTTCGGGGCGGGTGGATGCAAGAGACCCAGTACTTC.

This clonotype came up a few times. The CDR3 DNA reads as TGTGCCAGCTCACCGGGACGGCTATCCTACGAGCAGTACTTC. Translating gives CASSPGRLSYEQYF. V usage is TRBV18 and J usage is TRBJ2-7; either TRBD1 or TRBD2 may supply D (5 bases each). The CDR3 sequence is 14 residues long. From germline, CDR1 is KGHSH and CDR2 LQKENI. The V gene lost 3 bases and the J gene lost 1 base, with 10 bases spanning the gap. The variable domain in full, with the rest retrieved from reference TRBV18 and TRBJ2-7, is NAGVMQNPRHLVRRRGQEARLRCSPMKGHSHVYWYRQLPEEGLKFMVYLQKENIIDESGMPKERFSAEFPKEGPSILRIQQVVRGDSAAYFCASSPGRLSYEQYFGPGTRLTVT.

The chain joins TRBV15 to TRBJ2-3; 11 bases agree with TRBD1. CDR1 and CDR2 (germline): LNHNV, YYDKDF (reference sequence). The CDR3 extends over 15 amino acids. With 3 bases clipped from V and 3 bases from J, the junction kept 2 bases outside the gene matches. The CDR3 region is CATSSGTGGTDTQYF. Here the CDR3 DNA reads TGTGCCACCAGCAGCGGGACAGGGGGAACAGATACGCAGTATTTT.

The chain carries TRBV6-5 and TRBJ2-2; D unclear. With 6 bases removed from V and 3 bases from J, the gap between germline ends came to 11 bases. CDR3 length: 14 residues. The germline CDR1 and CDR2 sequences are MNHEY and SVGAGI. CDR3: CASSNRAYTGELFF. The CDR3 DNA follows: TGTGCCAGCAGCAACCGGGCTTACACCGGGGAGCTGTTTTTT.

The rearrangement links TRBV11-2 to TRBJ2-1; D possibly corresponds to TRBD2 (5 bases). Germline V gives CDR1 SGHAT, CDR2 FQNNGV. The CDR3 sequence is 21 residues long. With 4 bases removed from V and 9 bases from J, the gap between germline ends came to 37 bases. DNA for the CDR3: TGTGCCAGCAGCTCCCACTCAGAGGGAAGGGCGATCTACTTGAACGGCAGTGAGCAGTTCTTC. It is translated as CASSSHSEGRAIYLNGSEQFF.

The V and J genes are TRBV29-1 and TRBJ2-5; D is unresolved. The J call may be mistaken, given a closer DNA end match to TRBJ2-7. The CDR3 is 12 residues long. Germline V CDR1 and CDR2: SQVTM, ANQGSEA. The CDR3 DNA follows: TGCAGCGTTGATCTTGGGCACCACGAGCAGTACTTC. It specifies CSVDLGHHEQYF.

V and J are TRBV28 and TRBJ1-2; D is perhaps TRBD1 (5 bases). Germline lookup yields CDR1 MDHEN and CDR2 SYDVKM. Between the trimmed V and J ends, which lost 5 bases and 0 bases, there was a span of 22 bases. The length of the CDR3 is 18 residues. CDR3 in amino acids: CASSPRGWGSKTNYGYTF. The CDR3 DNA follows: TGTGCCAGCAGTCCCCGGGGTTGGGGGTCGAAGACTAACTATGGCTACACCTTC.

J is TRBJ2-3 and V is TRBV20-1; TRBD2 aligns across 8 bases. CDR1 and CDR2 (germline): DFQATT, SNEGSKA (reference sequence). Trimming removed 6 bases from V and 0 bases from J; junction bases left unmatched: 14. The CDR3 length is 17 residues. The CDR3 loop is CSAGATSALASTDTQYF. CDR3 in DNA: TGCAGTGCGGGGGCGACTAGCGCTTTAGCTAGCACAGATACGCAGTATTTT.

This chain connects TRBV27 to TRBJ2-5; D is undetermined. Between the trimmed V and J ends, which lost 7 bases and 3 bases, there was a span of 12 bases. The germline CDR1 and CDR2 sequences are MNHEY and SMNVEV (reference sequence). The CDR3 sequence is 13 residues long. In DNA form, the CDR3 reads TGTGCCAGCAAAGTCGGACCCAAAGAGACCCAGTACTTC. This codes for CASKVGPKETQYF.

This clonotype was seen a handful of times. V is TRBV7-2 and J is TRBJ2-7; 10 bases line up with TRBD2. Germline loops: CDR1 SGHTA, CDR2 FQGNSA. This CDR3 spans 15 amino acids. V trimming: 5 bases; J trimming: 7 bases; junction bases outside the gene matches: 11. The DNA of the CDR3 is TGTGCCAGCAGCACTACGGGACTAGCGTTTCGGGAGCAGTACTTC. Translation gives CASSTTGLAFREQYF. The entire variable domain, with the rest obtained from reference TRBV7-2 and TRBJ2-7, is as follows: GAGVSQSPSNKVTEKGKDVELRCDPISGHTALYWYRQSLGQGLEFLIYFQGNSAPDKSGLPSDRFSAERTGGSVSTLTIQRTQQEDSAVYLCASSTTGLAFREQYFGPGTRLTVT.

The rearrangement uses TRBV7-9 and TRBJ2-6, with D uncertain. There are 13 residues in the CDR3. Trimming removed 9 bases at V and 0 bases at J, with 6 bases between. The V gene's germline CDR1 is SEHNR and CDR2 FQNEAQ (reference sequence). CDR3 sequence reads: CASMYSGANVLTF. The CDR3 DNA sequence: TGTGCCAGTATGTACTCTGGGGCCAACGTCCTGACTTTC.

Concerning this clonotype: This may come from a read error, since a much larger clone is one base off. This chain connects TRBV29-1 to TRBJ2-5; no clear D gene. Trimming left V 3 bases short and J 3 bases short, with 5 bases between. Germline-derived CDR1 and CDR2 are SQVTM and ANQGSEA. CDR3 length equals 11 residues. In DNA, the CDR3 is TGCAGCGTTGACAGGAAAGAGACCCAGTACTTC. Its protein is CSVDRKETQYF.

This clonotype has a handful of counts. V and J are TRBV7-2 and TRBJ2-1; 10 positions match TRBD2. CDR1 is SGHTA, CDR2 FQGNSA, per germline. J gave up 6 bases and V 6 bases, and 8 bases lay outside the gene matches. The CDR3 totals 15 residues. Here the CDR3 reads CASSIAGGLFNEQFF. Here the CDR3 DNA reads TGTGCCAGCAGTATAGCGGGAGGATTGTTCAATGAGCAGTTCTTC.

The rearrangement joins TRBV5-1 to TRBJ1-1; D is uncertain. Per germline, CDR1 SGHRS and CDR2 YFSETQ. This CDR3 has 13 residues. Trimming cost V 6 bases and J 4 bases, with 13 bases left between them. In DNA, the CDR3 is TGCGCCAGCAATTTAGATTCCGGCACTGAAGCTTTCTTT. Protein sequence: CASNLDSGTEAFF.